This is a list of T cell receptor beta chains from one sample in a study of blood T cell repertoires in COVID-19. Repertoires were generated with immunoSEQ multiplex PCR, while TCRdb's copy carries only in-frame clones and drops some. Among about 190,000 clones, around nine tenths were seen once, and the ten largest hold approximately 5.6%. Sample: peripheral blood. The receptors here all came from a woman aged 40 to 50 who had recovered from COVID-19. CDR3s leave out the opening cysteine and the closing phenylalanine or tryptophan.

14	TRBV28	TRBJ2-2	ASGTSGRGGGEELF
14	TRBV11-1	TRBJ2-5	ASSGTSGRLEGTQY
14	TRBV13	TRBJ1-1	ASSLGLGQGNTEAF
12	TRBV29-1	TRBJ2-3	SAKREGLTDTQY
13	TRBV15	TRBJ2-7	ATSRDPGGGYEQY
15	TRBV20-1	TRBJ2-3	SASPQLAGVGTDTQY
9	TRBV20-1	TRBJ1-1	SASRDREAF
14	TRBV19	TRBJ2-1	ASSFLAGERSNEQF
11	TRBV12-3/TRBV12-4	TRBJ2-5	ASSGLVGETQY
12	TRBV27	TRBJ2-1	ASRGTGIVNEQF
19	TRBV3-1/TRBV3-2	TRBJ2-2	ASSQDITRGLAGPNTGELF
15	TRBV28	TRBJ2-5	ASSPGLAGGTQETQY
15	TRBV18	TRBJ1-1	ASSPRDTTGFLAEAF
13	TRBV28	TRBJ1-2	ASSLPGQTNYGYT
13	TRBV7-2	TRBJ2-1	ASSPGKGGRNEQF
11	TRBV30	TRBJ1-2	AWSVLGSYGYT
13	TRBV9	TRBJ1-4	ASSGTGGANEKLF
13	TRBV19	TRBJ2-2	ASSITGKNTGELF